What follows are 21 T cell receptor beta chains derived from one specimen sequenced in a study of response to subunit inactivated influenza vaccine. TCRdb reprocessed the RT-PCR reads via MiXCR and lists one record per CDR3 protein. The repertoire consists of hundreds of thousands of distinct CDR3 sequences, with 12% to 15% occurring once and the leading ten covering 6.5% to 8%. Here the sequenced sample was PBMCs from blood, taken around two weeks before vaccination. These receptors came from a man in his fifties or sixties who received an inactivated influenza vaccine.

Only a few counts were recorded for this clonotype. This may arise from a read error, as a much more abundant clone is one base away. The chain couples TRBV29-1 to TRBJ2-7; 8 bases are shared with TRBD1. Germline values: CDR1 SQVTM, CDR2 ANQGSEA. V dropped 7 bases and J dropped 2; count of bases not matched to a gene: 7. The CDR3 covers 13 residues. CDR3 in amino acids: CSAGQGRTYEQYF. The CDR3 region has the DNA TGCAGCGCCGGACAGGGAAGGACCTACGAGCAGTACTTC.

This clonotype has just a few counts. The chain has TRBV12-3 or TRBV12-4 and TRBJ1-4; 7 positions match TRBD1. This CDR3 has 12 residues. V gave up 2 bases and J gave up 10 bases; unmatched junction bases: 1. The CDR3 nucleotides read TGTGCCAGCAGTTTACAGGGGGGAAAACTGTTTTTT. Its translation: CASSLQGGKLFF.

This clonotype was picked up many times. The chain employs TRBV11-2 and TRBJ2-1; TRBD2 matches 7 bases. Unmatched junction bases numbered 18, after V lost 4 bases and J lost 3 bases. Germline CDR1 SGHAT, CDR2 FQNNGV. The CDR3 covers 19 residues. The CDR3 loop is CASSSSAGWRGTYYNEQFF. The CDR3 DNA sequence: TGTGCCAGCAGCTCATCAGCTGGGTGGCGGGGGACTTACTACAATGAGCAGTTCTTC.

This chain connects TRBV20-1 to TRBJ2-1; 13 bases fit TRBD2. Germline CDR1 is DFQATT and CDR2 is SNEGSKA (reference sequence). This CDR3 is 16 amino acids long. The trim removed 3 bases at V and 2 bases at J, leaving 4 bases unmatched. This chain's CDR3 is CSASEGLAGPYNEQFF. CDR3 DNA: TGCAGTGCTAGTGAGGGACTAGCGGGACCCTACAATGAGCAGTTCTTC.

Here the CDR3 DNA reads TGTGCCAGCAGTTCGCCGGGACAGGGGGCAAGGTACAATGAGCAGTTCTTC. Encoded protein: CASSSPGQGARYNEQFF. The chain recombines TRBV6-2 or TRBV6-3 with TRBJ2-1, with 12 bases that match TRBD1. The germline V gene encodes CDR1 MNHEY and CDR2 SVGEGT. This CDR3 has 17 residues. V lost 4 bases and J lost 4; bases outside the gene matches: 8.

The rearrangement links TRBV20-1 to TRBJ2-7; 10 bases align to TRBD1. Germline values: CDR1 DFQATT, CDR2 SNEGSKA (reference sequence). V was pared by 3 bases and J by 13 bases, with 15 bases of the junction left unmatched. The CDR3 covers 14 residues. The CDR3 loop is CSASGRTGGSGPYF. The CDR3 DNA sequence: TGCAGTGCTAGCGGCCGGACAGGGGGTTCAGGGCCTTACTTC.

The chain has TRBV27 and TRBJ2-7; maybe TRBD1 (6 bases). The CDR3 length is 14 residues. The V end was cut by 3 bases, the J end by 1 base, with 10 bases between. Germline CDR1 MNHEY, CDR2 SMNVEV (reference sequence). The CDR3 loop is CASSFQGPSYEQYF. The CDR3 nucleotides read TGTGCCAGCAGTTTTCAGGGGCCGTCCTACGAGCAGTACTTC.

The chain has TRBV28 and TRBJ2-2; D is ambiguous. The CDR3 is 13 amino acids. Germline V lookup: CDR1 MDHEN, CDR2 SYDVKM. V lost 2 bases to trimming and J lost 5 bases, with 6 bases between them. The CDR3 DNA sequence: TGTGCCAGCAGTTTACATTATACCGGGGAGCTGTTTTTT. Translation: CASSLHYTGELFF.

Turning to this clonotype: The germline gene is not matched at one end of the junction; a read error may be the cause. The genes are TRBV12-3 or TRBV12-4 and TRBJ2-1; D is tentatively TRBD1 or TRBD2 (5 bases each). This CDR3 is built from 13 residues. This CDR3 is CASSITGADEKFF. The CDR3 DNA sequence: TGTGCCAGCAGTATTACCGGGGCCGATGAGAAGTTCTTC.

This clonotype came up a few times. The rearrangement uses TRBV5-4 and TRBJ1-6; weak D call: TRBD1 (6 bases). The germline V and J ends were trimmed by 4 bases and 8 bases, with 13 bases remaining between them. Germline CDR1 and CDR2: SGHNT and YYREEE (reference sequence). The CDR3 length is 14 residues. The CDR3 loop reads CASSGGTTYSPLHF. CDR3 bases: TGTGCCAGCAGCGGGGGGACAACCTATTCACCCCTCCACTTT.

There are a few counts of this clonotype. The chain links TRBV14 to TRBJ2-3; D remains unclear. Germline CDR1 and CDR2: SGHDN and FVKESK. V lost 0 bases, J lost 10 bases, and 5 bases lay in between. The CDR3 spans 11 residues. The CDR3 protein is CASSQETAQYF. CDR3 sequence (DNA): TGTGCCAGCAGCCAAGAAACAGCGCAGTATTTT.

This rearrangement joins TRBV4-2 to TRBJ1-3; 9 nucleotides align to TRBD1. Losses at the gene ends were 2 bases for V and 3 bases for J; bases not matched to a gene: 2. From germline, CDR1 is LGHNA and CDR2 YNFKEQ. This CDR3 is 15 amino acids long. For the CDR3, the DNA is TGTGCCAGCAGCCAACAGGACAGGGGTGGAAACACCATATATTTT. The encoded protein is CASSQQDRGGNTIYF.

The chain recombines TRBV5-6 with TRBJ2-1; 8 nucleotides match TRBD2. The germline V gene encodes CDR1 SGHDT and CDR2 YYEEEE. This CDR3 has 16 amino acids. V was pared by 2 bases and J by 2 bases, with 6 bases of the junction left unmatched. The CDR3 nucleotides read TGTGCCAGCAGCTTAACAGCGGGGGCTGCCTACAATGAGCAGTTCTTC. Translation: CASSLTAGAAYNEQFF.

This chain joins TRBV2 and TRBJ1-6, with a tentative D call TRBD1 (6 bases). Germline CDR1 and CDR2: SNHLY and FYNNEI. V lost 7 bases to trimming and J lost 7 bases, with 20 bases between them. The CDR3 spans 16 residues. The CDR3 sequence is CASTPEQGIWNSPLHF. The CDR3 DNA reads as TGTGCCAGCACCCCTGAACAGGGAATTTGGAATTCACCCCTCCACTTT. Combining the CDR3 with reference TRBV2 and TRBJ1-6 gives the whole variable domain EPEVTQTPSHQVTQMGQEVILRCVPISNHLYFYWYRQILGQKVEFLVSFYNNEISEKSEIFDDQFSVERPDGSNFTLKIRSTKLEDSAMYFCASTPEQGIWNSPLHFGNGTRLTVT.

The chain uses TRBV29-1 and TRBJ2-1, with TRBD2 matching 8 bases. Germline V gives CDR1 SQVTM, CDR2 ANQGSEA. This CDR3 contains 14 residues. The trim removed 6 bases at V and 3 bases at J, leaving 7 bases unmatched. The CDR3 coding sequence is TGCAGCGTGAGTGGTAGCGGGGTCTACAATGAGCAGTTCTTC. This codes for CSVSGSGVYNEQFF.

This clonotype was seen only a few times. V and J are TRBV5-4 and TRBJ2-7, with D possibly TRBD2 on 6 matching bases. The V end lost 1 base, the J end lost 3 bases, and 8 bases lay between the germline ends. CDR3 size: 13 residues. Germline V gives CDR1 SGHNT, CDR2 YYREEE (reference sequence). For the CDR3, the DNA is TGTGCCAGCAGCTTGAACGGGGGCTACGAGCAGTACTTC. Translation gives CASSLNGGYEQYF.

The chain has TRBV18 and TRBJ2-2; D gene ambiguous. Trimming took off 0 bases at V and 6 bases at J, with 11 bases between the two ends. The CDR3 length is 15 residues. Germline CDR1 KGHSH, CDR2 LQKENI. The CDR3 region is CASSPPRRYAGELFF. The CDR3 DNA reads TGTGCCAGCTCACCACCCCGGAGATACGCCGGGGAGCTGTTTTTT. Together with reference TRBV18 and TRBJ2-2, the CDR3 gives the full variable domain: NAGVMQNPRHLVRRRGQEARLRCSPMKGHSHVYWYRQLPEEGLKFMVYLQKENIIDESGMPKERFSAEFPKEGPSILRIQQVVRGDSAAYFCASSPPRRYAGELFFGEGSRLTVL.

The V and J genes are TRBV28 and TRBJ2-5; D may be TRBD2 (5 bases). Trimming cost V 4 bases and J 5 bases, with 11 bases left between them. The CDR3 contains 13 residues. CDR1 is MDHEN, CDR2 SYDVKM, per germline. CDR3 loop: CASSSSRWETQYF. CDR3 DNA sequence: TGTGCCAGCAGTTCTAGCCGGTGGGAGACCCAGTACTTC.

A few counts support this clonotype. V and J are TRBV29-1 and TRBJ2-1, with D perhaps matching TRBD2 (5 bases). Trimming left V 4 bases short and J 6 bases short, with 10 bases between. The CDR3 runs to 12 residues. Germline V gene data show CDR1 as SQVTM and CDR2 as ANQGSEA. The CDR3: CSVARGPNEQFF. The CDR3 nucleotides read TGCAGCGTTGCCCGGGGTCCCAATGAGCAGTTCTTC.

This clonotype was counted between two and nine times. CDR3 sequence reads: CASSFVGGKGYEQYF. Written as DNA, the CDR3 is TGTGCCAGCAGTTTTGTCGGGGGAAAGGGCTACGAGCAGTACTTC. J is TRBJ2-7 and V is TRBV12-3 or TRBV12-4; D perhaps matches TRBD2 (6 bases). This CDR3 is 15 amino acids long. V was trimmed by 3 bases and J by 3 bases, leaving 15 bases between them.

This clonotype has just a few counts. This chain joins TRBV4-3 and TRBJ2-1; 7 bases are a match to TRBD2. V shed 0 bases, J shed 7 bases, and the junction held 9 bases outside the gene matches. This CDR3 comprises 16 residues. The germline CDR1 and CDR2 sequences are LGHNA and YSLEER. CDR3 region: CASSQDSGGRTNEQFF. CDR3 bases: TGCGCCAGCAGCCAAGATTCGGGCGGGAGAACGAATGAGCAGTTCTTC.